The 3 T cell receptor beta chains below all came from one sample that was sequenced in a study of TIL therapy for anti-PD-1-resistant metastatic lung cancer. Time point here: pre-treatment sample, taken before nivolumab and TIL therapy. Most excised metastases sampled were pleural nodules or supraclavicular lymph nodes. The immunoSEQ assay was v3. Libraries were prepared by immunoSEQ multiplex PCR; TCRdb keeps only in-frame clonotypes and omits some of them. The data hold approximately 87,000 clones, with about three fifths observed a single time. This sample comprised tumor tissue, obtained at baseline. The receptor set was obtained from a person aged 25 to 85 with non-small cell lung cancer.

The chain recombines TRBV18 with TRBJ2-1, with D tentatively TRBD1 (6 bases). Trimming shortened V by 3 bases and J by 1 base, and 10 bases separated the two germline ends. The CDR3 is made up of 15 amino acids. Germline V lookup: CDR1 KGHSH, CDR2 LQKENI. The CDR3 DNA sequence: TGTGCCAGCTCACCTGGACAGTCATCCTACAATGAGCAGTTCTTC. Translated: CASSPGQSSYNEQFF.

The CDR3 spells CASSSGLAGGHSTDTQYF. CDR3 sequence (DNA): TGTGCCAGCAGCAGCGGACTAGCGGGGGGACATAGCACAGATACGCAGTATTTT. The V gene is TRBV9, the J gene TRBJ2-3, with TRBD2 identical over 14 bases. The CDR3 contains 18 residues. Trimming cost V 4 bases and J 0 bases; bases outside gene matches: 7. Germline V gene data show CDR1 as SGDLS and CDR2 as YYNGEE.

This clone was observed a single time. This chain links TRBV27 with TRBJ1-4, with TRBD1 identical over 7 bases. V shed 6 bases and J 0 bases; nucleotides not matched to a gene: 10. The CDR3 is made up of 17 amino acids. Germline V CDR1 and CDR2: MNHEY, SMNVEV (reference sequence). The DNA of the CDR3 is TGTGCCAGCAGACAACACGCCCAGGGGGCAACTAATGAAAAACTGTTTTTT. Amino acid sequence: CASRQHAQGATNEKLFF.